This TCR beta chain derives from a study of tumor-infiltrating lymphocytes in primary liver carcinoma. Overall study: Tumor staging was T1-T3 N0M0; sizes spanned roughly 4 to 10 cm across. Overall study results and limits: Tumor-adjacent and tumor-blood pairs overlapped less than tumor region pairs did. Top-250-clone fractions were significantly higher in tumors than in blood (p = 0.039).

Note on this clonotype: Its target is unknown. A much bigger clone sits one base away, suggesting this may be a read error.

Each 20-30 mg portion of unsorted bulk tissue served as the source for co-extraction of RNA and DNA. Every tumor sample analyzed contained over 85% viable tumor cells. Production of TCR beta cDNA used about 500 ng total RNA together with a constant-region primer. Sequencing libraries for TCR beta derived from three nested multiplex PCR rounds that used slightly modified ARM-PCR. PCR rounds one and two used TRBV1-TRBV30 forward primers with a C-beta reverse primer for 10 cycles each. TCRdb ran MiXCR on the multiplex PCR reads and lists one entry per CDR3 protein. The sample yields around 40,000 distinct CDR3 sequences, over 70% seen once. The CDR3 has 16 residues. From germline, CDR1 is MGHDK and CDR2 SYGVNS.

The specimen was liver tumor tissue from sampling region 2. Subset defined: tumor region T2, inferior pole. This TCR was recovered from a middle-aged man with primary liver carcinoma and hepatitis B virus infection. This chain uses TRBV25-1 with TRBJ2-7, with 7 bases lining up with TRBD1. CDR3 protein: CVSSPRGTFSSYEQYF. The CDR3 region has the DNA TGTGTCAGCAGTCCCAGGGGGACGTTCAGCTCCTACGAGCAGTACTTC.